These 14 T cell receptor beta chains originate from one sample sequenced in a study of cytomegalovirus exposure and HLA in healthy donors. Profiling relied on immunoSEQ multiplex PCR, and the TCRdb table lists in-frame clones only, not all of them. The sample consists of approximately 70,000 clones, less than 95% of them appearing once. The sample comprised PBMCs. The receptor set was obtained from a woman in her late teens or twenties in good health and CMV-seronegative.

CDR3 residues: CSAGGQGASDTIYF. The CDR3 coding sequence is TGCAGCGCGGGGGGACAGGGGGCGTCGGACACCATATATTTT. The chain uses TRBV29-1 and TRBJ1-3; TRBD1 matches 12 bases. The germline gives CDR1 SQVTM, CDR2 ANQGSEA. The CDR3 totals 14 residues. The ends lost 7 bases at V and 8 bases at J; junction bases unmatched: 9.

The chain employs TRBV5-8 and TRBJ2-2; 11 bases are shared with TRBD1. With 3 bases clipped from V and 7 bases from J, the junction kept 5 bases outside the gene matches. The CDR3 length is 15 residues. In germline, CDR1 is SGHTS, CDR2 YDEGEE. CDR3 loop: CASSSDRGRSGELFF. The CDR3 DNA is TGTGCCAGCAGCTCGGACAGGGGGCGAAGCGGGGAGCTGTTTTTT.

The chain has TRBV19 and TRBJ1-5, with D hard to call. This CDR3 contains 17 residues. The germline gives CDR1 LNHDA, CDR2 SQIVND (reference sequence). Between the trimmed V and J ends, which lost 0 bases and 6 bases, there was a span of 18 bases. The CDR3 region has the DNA TGTGCCAGTAGTATAGATCTCGCAACAGTAGGAAGTCAGCCCCAGCATTTT. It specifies CASSIDLATVGSQPQHF.

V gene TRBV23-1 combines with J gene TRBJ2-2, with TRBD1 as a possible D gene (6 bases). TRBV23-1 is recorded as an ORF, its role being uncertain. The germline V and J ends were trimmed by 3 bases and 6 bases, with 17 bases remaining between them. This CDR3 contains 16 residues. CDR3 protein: CASSHSTTGRPGELFF. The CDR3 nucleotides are TGCGCCAGCAGTCACTCCACCACAGGGCGGCCCGGGGAGCTGTTTTTT.

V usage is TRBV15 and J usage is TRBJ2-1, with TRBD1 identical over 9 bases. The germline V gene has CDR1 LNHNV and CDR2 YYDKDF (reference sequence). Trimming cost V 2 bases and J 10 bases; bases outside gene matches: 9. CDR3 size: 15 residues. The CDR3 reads CATSRPSTGGWEQFF. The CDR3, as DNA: TGTGCCACCAGCAGACCAAGTACAGGGGGCTGGGAGCAGTTCTTC.

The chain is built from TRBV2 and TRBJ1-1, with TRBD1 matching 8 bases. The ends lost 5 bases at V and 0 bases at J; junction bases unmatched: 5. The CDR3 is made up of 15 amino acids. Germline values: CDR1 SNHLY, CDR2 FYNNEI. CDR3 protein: CASSPGTGVNTEAFF. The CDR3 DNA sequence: TGTGCCAGCAGTCCCGGGACAGGCGTGAACACTGAAGCTTTCTTT.

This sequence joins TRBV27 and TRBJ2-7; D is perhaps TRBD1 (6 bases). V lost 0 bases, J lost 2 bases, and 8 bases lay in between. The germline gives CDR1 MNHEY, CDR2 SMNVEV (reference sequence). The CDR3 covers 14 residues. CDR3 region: CASSLSRGAYEQYF. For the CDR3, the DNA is TGTGCCAGCAGTTTATCCAGGGGAGCCTACGAGCAGTACTTC.

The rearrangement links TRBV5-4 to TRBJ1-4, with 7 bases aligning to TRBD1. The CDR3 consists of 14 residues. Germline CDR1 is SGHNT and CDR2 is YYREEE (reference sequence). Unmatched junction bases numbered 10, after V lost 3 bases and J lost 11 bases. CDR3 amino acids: CASSYGTDPVKLFF. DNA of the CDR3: TGTGCCAGCAGCTATGGGACAGATCCCGTGAAACTGTTTTTT.

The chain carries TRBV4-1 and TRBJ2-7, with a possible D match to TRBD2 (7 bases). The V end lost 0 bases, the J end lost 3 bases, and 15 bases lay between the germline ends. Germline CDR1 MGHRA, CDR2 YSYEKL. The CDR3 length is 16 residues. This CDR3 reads CASSQDWGGVSYEQYF. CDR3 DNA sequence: TGCGCCAGCAGCCAAGATTGGGGGGGCGTGAGCTACGAGCAGTACTTC.

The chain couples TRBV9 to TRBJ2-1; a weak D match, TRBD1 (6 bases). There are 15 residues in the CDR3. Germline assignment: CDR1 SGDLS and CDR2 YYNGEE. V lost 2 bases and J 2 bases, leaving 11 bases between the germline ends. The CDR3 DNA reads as TGTGCCAGCAGCGTGGGGGCCGGAGCCTACAATGAGCAGTTCTTC. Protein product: CASSVGAGAYNEQFF.

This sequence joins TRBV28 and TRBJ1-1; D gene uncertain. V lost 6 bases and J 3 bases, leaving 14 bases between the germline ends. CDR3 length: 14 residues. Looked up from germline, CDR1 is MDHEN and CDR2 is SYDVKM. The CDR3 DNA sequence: TGTGCCAGCAGCCAGTCTCCCGGGGACACTGAAGCTTTCTTT. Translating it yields CASSQSPGDTEAFF.

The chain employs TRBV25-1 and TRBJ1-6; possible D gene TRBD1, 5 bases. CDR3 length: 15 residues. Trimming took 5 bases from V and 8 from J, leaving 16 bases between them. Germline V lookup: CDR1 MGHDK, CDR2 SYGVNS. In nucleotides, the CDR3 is TGTGCCAGCAGTCCGAGACAGACAACCCATTCACCCCTCCACTTT. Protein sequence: CASSPRQTTHSPLHF. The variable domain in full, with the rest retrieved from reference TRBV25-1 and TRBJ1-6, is EADIYQTPRYLVIGTGKKITLECSQTMGHDKMYWYQQDPGMELHLIHYSYGVNSTEKGDLSSESTVSRIRTEHFPLTLESARPSHTSQYLCASSPRQTTHSPLHFGNGTRLTVT.

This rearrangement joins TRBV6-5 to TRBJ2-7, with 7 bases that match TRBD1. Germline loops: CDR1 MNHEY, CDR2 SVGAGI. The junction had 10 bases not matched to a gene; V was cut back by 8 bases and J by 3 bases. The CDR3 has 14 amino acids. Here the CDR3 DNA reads TGTGCCAGCGGGCGCCGGGACAGAGACTACGAGCAGTACTTC. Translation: CASGRRDRDYEQYF.

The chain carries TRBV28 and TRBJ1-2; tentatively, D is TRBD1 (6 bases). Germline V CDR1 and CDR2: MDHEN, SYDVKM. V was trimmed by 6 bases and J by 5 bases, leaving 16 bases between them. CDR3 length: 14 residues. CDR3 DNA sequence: TGTGCCAGCAGCCCCCATGGGGGCCAGTATGGCTACACCTTC. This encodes CASSPHGGQYGYTF.